This T cell receptor beta chain was sequenced for a study of CD8+ T cells in alopecia areata. The CDR3 runs 13 residues. The germline V gene encodes CDR1 MNHEY and CDR2 SMNVEV (reference sequence). With 1 base removed from V and 0 bases from J, the gap between germline ends came to 4 bases. Investigators isolated RNA and reverse transcribed it into cDNA to act as the sequencing template. Here immunoSEQ multiplex PCR was the method, and the copy in TCRdb shows in-frame clones only, minus some. This sample yields over 85,000 clones, of which roughly 47% are seen a single time; almost 0.8% belongs to the top ten.

The source of this sequence is a human donor with alopecia areata. The V and J genes are TRBV27 and TRBJ2-7; D is unclear. The material sequenced was CD4+ T cells sorted from blood. CDR3 DNA: TGTGCCAGCAGTTTATTGCCCTCCTACGAGCAGTACTTC. It codes for CASSLLPSYEQYF.